This T cell receptor beta chain comes out of a study of cytomegalovirus exposure and HLA in healthy donors. The CDR3 covers 14 residues. Per germline, CDR1 MNHEY and CDR2 SMNVEV (reference sequence). Trimming took off 6 bases at V and 4 bases at J, with 14 bases between the two ends. Primers for the PCR totalled 60 Vbeta and 13 Jbeta. The repertoire was sequenced with immunoSEQ multiplex PCR; TCRdb's copy has only in-frame clones and lacks some. Of 130,000 or so clones listed, roughly 85% are singletons. The sequence was obtained from a man in his forties in good health and CMV-seronegative. V and J are TRBV27 and TRBJ2-3; TRBD1 is a possible D gene (5 bases). Sample: PBMCs. The DNA of the CDR3 is TGTGCCAGCAGCCCGGATACAGGTTCAGATACGCAGTATTTT. Translation gives CASSPDTGSDTQYF.